Listed below are T cell receptor beta chains from one sample, sequenced in a study of blood T cell repertoires in COVID-19. Clones were sequenced by immunoSEQ multiplex PCR, and TCRdb holds only the in-frame ones, with some missing. The sample lists about 400,000 clones; roughly 90% were seen once. Source material: peripheral blood. The origin of the receptors is a woman under 40 with active or convalescent COVID-19. CDR3s include the opening cysteine and the closing phenylalanine or tryptophan. Fields, in order: D gene, V gene, J gene, clone size, CDR3 DNA, CDR3 protein. D genes are given only for firm matches. Size is omitted from some rows. Given values are once, few, many or a class for expanded clones.

d_gene: NA; v_gene: TRBV5-1; j_gene: TRBJ2-3; abundance: NA; CDR3nt: TGCGCCAGCAGAGGAGGGGGGGAGTACGATACGCAGTATTTT; CDR3aa: CASRGGGEYDTQYF
d_gene: NA; v_gene: TRBV11-2; j_gene: TRBJ1-1; abundance: NA; CDR3nt: TGTGCCAGCAGCGACCGGACAGAGAACACTGAAGCTTTCTTT; CDR3aa: CASSDRTENTEAFF
d_gene: TRBD2; v_gene: TRBV9; j_gene: TRBJ2-3; abundance: NA; CDR3nt: TGTGCCAGCAGGGGCGGGAGCGCAGATACGCAGTATTTT; CDR3aa: CASRGGSADTQYF
d_gene: NA; v_gene: TRBV3-1/TRBV3-2; j_gene: TRBJ1-5; abundance: NA; CDR3nt: TGTGCCAGCAGCCCCGCAGTTAGCAATCAGCCCCAGCATTTT; CDR3aa: CASSPAVSNQPQHF
d_gene: NA; v_gene: TRBV7-9; j_gene: TRBJ2-2; abundance: NA; CDR3nt: TGTGCCAGCAGCCCGAAACGGGTCGGGGAGCTGTTTTTT; CDR3aa: CASSPKRVGELFF
d_gene: NA; v_gene: TRBV7-2; j_gene: TRBJ1-1; abundance: NA; CDR3nt: TGTGCCAGCAGTACCTTTGAGGGCTACACTGAAGCTTTCTTT; CDR3aa: CASSTFEGYTEAFF
d_gene: NA; v_gene: TRBV19; j_gene: TRBJ1-2; abundance: once; CDR3nt: TGTGCCAGTACTTTAGGCAGTGTGGAGGGCTACACCTTC; CDR3aa: CASTLGSVEGYTF
d_gene: TRBD2; v_gene: TRBV11-2; j_gene: TRBJ2-1; abundance: NA; CDR3nt: TGTGCCAGCAGCGCACAGGCTAGCGGGGGGAATGAGCAGTTCTTC; CDR3aa: CASSAQASGGNEQFF
d_gene: NA; v_gene: TRBV25-1; j_gene: TRBJ2-3; abundance: NA; CDR3nt: TGTGCCAGCAGTGACACCACGCTGGCAGGCGATACGCAGTATTTT; CDR3aa: CASSDTTLAGDTQYF
d_gene: NA; v_gene: TRBV19; j_gene: TRBJ1-1; abundance: once; CDR3nt: TGTGCCAGTAGTATAGATTATATCCCAAGACAATTT; CDR3aa: CASSIDYIPRQF
d_gene: TRBD1; v_gene: TRBV5-1; j_gene: TRBJ1-1; abundance: NA; CDR3nt: TGCGCCAGCAGCTTAGGGGGCGAGAACACTGAAGCTTTCTTT; CDR3aa: CASSLGGENTEAFF
d_gene: NA; v_gene: TRBV28; j_gene: TRBJ1-5; abundance: NA; CDR3nt: TGTGCCAGCAGGGACAGTGATCAGCCCCAGCATTTT; CDR3aa: CASRDSDQPQHF
d_gene: NA; v_gene: TRBV11-2; j_gene: TRBJ1-1; abundance: NA; CDR3nt: TGTGCCAGCAGCTTAGCGGACAAGAACACTGAAGCTTTCTTT; CDR3aa: CASSLADKNTEAFF
d_gene: NA; v_gene: TRBV4-1; j_gene: TRBJ2-5; abundance: NA; CDR3nt: TGCGCCAGCAGCCAACAGGGTAACCTCCAAGAGACCCAGTACTTC; CDR3aa: CASSQQGNLQETQYF
d_gene: NA; v_gene: TRBV20-1; j_gene: TRBJ2-7; abundance: NA; CDR3nt: TGCAGTGCTAGTTCGGAACAGGCTGCCTACGAGCAGTACTTC; CDR3aa: CSASSEQAAYEQYF
d_gene: TRBD1; v_gene: TRBV4-1; j_gene: TRBJ1-1; abundance: NA; CDR3nt: TGCGCCAGCAGCCAAGGAAACAGGGGGGTGAACACTGAAGCTTTCTTT; CDR3aa: CASSQGNRGVNTEAFF
d_gene: NA; v_gene: TRBV7-2; j_gene: TRBJ2-1; abundance: once; CDR3nt: TGTGCCAGCAGCTTAGTTGGGGGGGCGGTAGGCAATGAGCAGTTCTTC; CDR3aa: CASSLVGGAVGNEQFF
d_gene: NA; v_gene: TRBV27; j_gene: TRBJ1-2; abundance: NA; CDR3nt: TGTGCCAGCAGTCCCCAGGGGCTTGGCTACACCTTC; CDR3aa: CASSPQGLGYTF
d_gene: TRBD1; v_gene: TRBV7-8; j_gene: TRBJ2-7; abundance: NA; CDR3nt: TGTGCCAGCAGAGAAACCGGGACAGGGTGGTTTGAGCAGTACTTC; CDR3aa: CASRETGTGWFEQYF
d_gene: NA; v_gene: TRBV6-5; j_gene: TRBJ1-1; abundance: NA; CDR3nt: TGTGCCACCCACACAGGGATGAACACTGAAGCTTTCTTT; CDR3aa: CATHTGMNTEAFF
d_gene: NA; v_gene: TRBV11-2; j_gene: TRBJ2-1; abundance: once; CDR3nt: TGTGCCAGCAGCTTACCTACTAGCAACGGTGAGCAGTTCTTC; CDR3aa: CASSLPTSNGEQFF
d_gene: NA; v_gene: TRBV6-1; j_gene: TRBJ2-2; abundance: NA; CDR3nt: TGTGCCAGCAGTGATGAAGGAGGAGGAAACACCGGGGAGCTGTTTTTT; CDR3aa: CASSDEGGGNTGELFF
d_gene: TRBD1; v_gene: TRBV5-1; j_gene: TRBJ2-2; abundance: NA; CDR3nt: TGCGCCAGCAGTGAACCGGGACAGGGGGCCACCGGGGAGCTGTTTTTT; CDR3aa: CASSEPGQGATGELFF
d_gene: TRBD1; v_gene: TRBV27; j_gene: TRBJ1-2; abundance: NA; CDR3nt: TGTGCCAGCAGTGCCGGGACAGGGCAGGGGAACTATGGCTACACCTTC; CDR3aa: CASSAGTGQGNYGYTF
d_gene: TRBD1; v_gene: TRBV19; j_gene: TRBJ2-4; abundance: NA; CDR3nt: TGTGCCAGTAACACAGAAGGGGGCCCCCAAAAAAACATTCAGTACTTC; CDR3aa: CASNTEGGPQKNIQYF
d_gene: TRBD2; v_gene: TRBV19; j_gene: TRBJ2-1; abundance: NA; CDR3nt: TGTGCCAGTAGTCTCCGATGGACTAGCGGGAGAAATGAGCAGTTCTTC; CDR3aa: CASSLRWTSGRNEQFF
d_gene: NA; v_gene: TRBV24-1; j_gene: TRBJ2-2; abundance: NA; CDR3nt: TGTGCCACCAGTGGGGCGGGCACCGGGGAGCTGTTTTTT; CDR3aa: CATSGAGTGELFF
d_gene: TRBD1; v_gene: TRBV13; j_gene: TRBJ2-7; abundance: few; CDR3nt: TGTGCCAGCAGCCCTCGACAGGGGGCGAGGGAGCAGTACTTC; CDR3aa: CASSPRQGAREQYF
d_gene: TRBD1; v_gene: TRBV7-9; j_gene: TRBJ1-2; abundance: NA; CDR3nt: TGTGCCAGCAGCTCAGGACAGGGGGCGCCTGGCTACACCTTC; CDR3aa: CASSSGQGAPGYTF
d_gene: NA; v_gene: TRBV2; j_gene: TRBJ1-2; abundance: NA; CDR3nt: TGTGCCAGCAACCGCGAGGGGGGGGACTATGGCTACACCTTC; CDR3aa: CASNREGGDYGYTF
d_gene: NA; v_gene: TRBV11-2; j_gene: TRBJ1-1; abundance: NA; CDR3nt: TGTGCCAGCAGCTTAGGTATCCTGAACACTGAAGCTTTCTTT; CDR3aa: CASSLGILNTEAFF
d_gene: NA; v_gene: TRBV21-1; j_gene: TRBJ2-7; abundance: NA; CDR3nt: TGTGCCAGCAGCACGCGAGCTAAACCGGGACAGTTCATGTCCTACGAGCAGTACTTC; CDR3aa: CASSTRAKPGQFMSYEQYF
d_gene: NA; v_gene: TRBV7-9; j_gene: TRBJ1-1; abundance: NA; CDR3nt: TGTGCCAGCAGCTTAGATGGGCTCTACACTGAAGCTTTCTTT; CDR3aa: CASSLDGLYTEAFF
d_gene: NA; v_gene: TRBV6-1; j_gene: TRBJ1-2; abundance: NA; CDR3nt: TGTGCCAGCAGTGAAGCCCAGGGGTCCTATGGCTACACCTTC; CDR3aa: CASSEAQGSYGYTF
d_gene: TRBD2; v_gene: TRBV27; j_gene: TRBJ2-3; abundance: once; CDR3nt: TGTGCCAGCAGTTGGTCCGTGAGCGGGAGCTTAGATACGCAGTATTTT; CDR3aa: CASSWSVSGSLDTQYF
d_gene: NA; v_gene: TRBV19; j_gene: TRBJ1-5; abundance: NA; CDR3nt: TGTGCCAGTAGTATAGGGGGGGGCCCCAACAATCAGCCCCAGCATTTT; CDR3aa: CASSIGGGPNNQPQHF
d_gene: NA; v_gene: TRBV12-5; j_gene: TRBJ1-2; abundance: NA; CDR3nt: TGTGCTAGTGGTTTGTTCACCGAAGAGGGCTACACCTTC; CDR3aa: CASGLFTEEGYTF
d_gene: TRBD1; v_gene: TRBV5-5; j_gene: TRBJ1-2; abundance: few; CDR3nt: TGTGCCAGCAGCTTGGTTGGACAGGTGGTTATCGGCTATGGCTACACCTTC; CDR3aa: CASSLVGQVVIGYGYTF
d_gene: NA; v_gene: TRBV21-1; j_gene: TRBJ1-2; abundance: NA; CDR3nt: TGTGCCAGCAGCAAAGGCAATACTGACATATGTGGCTACACCTTC; CDR3aa: CASSKGNTDICGYTF
d_gene: NA; v_gene: TRBV5-8; j_gene: TRBJ1-2; abundance: NA; CDR3nt: TGTGCCAGCAGCTTGCCAGGGAACTATGGCTACACCTTC; CDR3aa: CASSLPGNYGYTF
d_gene: NA; v_gene: TRBV27; j_gene: TRBJ1-5; abundance: NA; CDR3nt: TGTGCCAGCAGTTTATCGGGGGGCGGGGGTCAGCCCCAGCATTTT; CDR3aa: CASSLSGGGGQPQHF
d_gene: NA; v_gene: TRBV6-5; j_gene: TRBJ2-3; abundance: NA; CDR3nt: TGTGCCAGCGGTATACAGGGCTCCAGCACAGATACGCAGTATTTT; CDR3aa: CASGIQGSSTDTQYF
d_gene: TRBD1; v_gene: TRBV6-5; j_gene: TRBJ2-1; abundance: NA; CDR3nt: TGTGCCAGCAGCGAGCCGGGGACAGGGTACAATGAGCAGTTCTTC; CDR3aa: CASSEPGTGYNEQFF
d_gene: NA; v_gene: TRBV20-1; j_gene: TRBJ2-1; abundance: once; CDR3nt: TGCAGTGCTAGAGATGGCAGGGGGCAGTTCTTC; CDR3aa: CSARDGRGQFF
d_gene: NA; v_gene: TRBV28; j_gene: TRBJ1-5; abundance: NA; CDR3nt: TGTGCCAGCAGTGTACGTAGGGGTATGGGCAATCAGCCCCAGCATTTT; CDR3aa: CASSVRRGMGNQPQHF
d_gene: NA; v_gene: TRBV12-3/TRBV12-4; j_gene: TRBJ2-7; abundance: NA; CDR3nt: TGTGCCAGCAGTGGGGGACTCGACGCGGACTTC; CDR3aa: CASSGGLDADF
d_gene: NA; v_gene: TRBV3-1/TRBV3-2; j_gene: TRBJ2-7; abundance: NA; CDR3nt: TGTGCCAGCAGCCGCTCGGACGAGCAGTACTTC; CDR3aa: CASSRSDEQYF
d_gene: NA; v_gene: TRBV10-3; j_gene: TRBJ2-1; abundance: NA; CDR3nt: TGTGCCAACGCGGGCGTTAGCGGTTACAATGAGCAGTTCTTC; CDR3aa: CANAGVSGYNEQFF
d_gene: TRBD1; v_gene: TRBV3-1/TRBV3-2; j_gene: TRBJ2-3; abundance: NA; CDR3nt: TGTGCCAGCAGCCAAGACGGCCCCGGGACAGTCACAGATACGCAGTATTTT; CDR3aa: CASSQDGPGTVTDTQYF
d_gene: NA; v_gene: TRBV18; j_gene: TRBJ2-5; abundance: NA; CDR3nt: TGTGCCAGCTCACCACGGCCCCAACCCGAGACCCAGTACTTC; CDR3aa: CASSPRPQPETQYF
d_gene: TRBD2; v_gene: TRBV5-4; j_gene: TRBJ2-3; abundance: once; CDR3nt: TGTGCCAGCAGCCATGGCCGGGGGGGCGGGTCAGATACGCAGTATTTT; CDR3aa: CASSHGRGGGSDTQYF
d_gene: NA; v_gene: TRBV5-1; j_gene: TRBJ2-1; abundance: NA; CDR3nt: TGTGCCAGCAGCTTTTCTAGCGAGATCTCCTACAATGAGCAGTTCTTC; CDR3aa: CASSFSSEISYNEQFF
d_gene: NA; v_gene: TRBV2; j_gene: TRBJ2-5; abundance: NA; CDR3nt: TGTGCCAGCAGACGGGACGGGGGGCTGGAGACCCAGTACTTC; CDR3aa: CASRRDGGLETQYF
d_gene: TRBD1; v_gene: TRBV10-2; j_gene: TRBJ1-2; abundance: NA; CDR3nt: TGCGCCAGCAGCGAGGACAGGGTGTATGGCTACACCTTC; CDR3aa: CASSEDRVYGYTF
d_gene: NA; v_gene: TRBV2; j_gene: TRBJ1-4; abundance: NA; CDR3nt: TGTGCCAGCAGGGAGGGAGGGGTACCTGGAGAAAAACTGTTTTTT; CDR3aa: CASREGGVPGEKLFF